This T cell receptor beta chain was obtained from a study of cytomegalovirus exposure and HLA in healthy donors. Study-level information: Earlier sequencing of some 180 million T cells yielded under 120 million unique TCR beta sequences. General study results and limits: Around 160 TCR beta chains were listed as cytomegalovirus-associated. An analysis was carried out at a later point. It showed that HLA-associated TCR beta chains were more clonally expanded than equally common non-associated chains.

In the PCR, 60 Vbeta and 13 Jbeta primers were used. The table came from immunoSEQ multiplex PCR; TCRdb's copy has only in-frame clones and leaves some out. The sample lists about 110,000 clones; about 80% were seen once. When sampled, the donors appeared nominally healthy, though they likely had unrecorded immune exposures. Germline V gene data show CDR1 as SGHDT and CDR2 as YYEEEE. With 0 bases removed from V and 2 bases from J, the gap between germline ends came to 15 bases. This CDR3 is 16 amino acids long. A word on this clone: What it recognizes is unknown.

The V and J genes are TRBV5-6 and TRBJ2-7, with a possible D match to TRBD2 (5 bases). This receptor was taken from a young woman in good health and CMV-seropositive. The specimen sequenced was PBMCs. The DNA of the CDR3 is TGTGCCAGCAGCTTGGGGTCGGTCGGGGAACCCTACGAGCAGTACTTC. Protein product: CASSLGSVGEPYEQYF.